The text below deals with one T cell receptor beta chain. The sample originates from a study of siplizumab effects on memory and regulatory T cells. The CDR3 has 13 residues. Germline values: CDR1 SGHVS, CDR2 FQNEAQ. Trimming at V came to 8 bases and at J to 4 bases, leaving 6 bases not matched to a gene. The repertoire was sequenced with immunoSEQ multiplex PCR; TCRdb's copy has only in-frame clones and lacks some. Here the sample spans roughly 60,000 clones, approximately 93% being singletons. This TCR came from a human donor in good health. The sample taken for sequencing was CD8+ T cells sorted from blood. The chain recombines TRBV7-8 with TRBJ2-7, with 9 bases lining up with TRBD1. CDR3 sequence: CASGQGMGYEQYF. DNA for the CDR3: TGTGCCAGCGGACAGGGGATGGGGTACGAGCAGTACTTC.